This is a list of T cell receptor beta chains from one sample in a study of blood T cells in healthy people across ages. TCRdb used MiXCR to reprocess the 5' RACE reads, holding one entry per CDR3 protein. The sample contains some 640,000 distinct CDR3 sequences, approximately 30% of which appear only once. Sequencing was done on a sample of blood. The origin of the receptors is a woman of 80 years or more in good health. Both conserved end residues are part of each CDR3. The D gene is left open where the match is weak. Not every row has a clone size; where given, it reads once, few, many or a size class.

CDR3 protein,CDR3 DNA,D gene,clone size,J gene,CDR3 length,V gene
CASSLTVPGPINTGELFF,TGTGCCAGCAGCCTAACCGTTCCCGGGCCCATCAACACCGGGGAGCTGTTTTTT,-,-,TRBJ2-2,18,TRBV7-3
CAISWDRGPNYGYTF,TGTGCCATCAGTTGGGACAGGGGACCTAACTATGGCTACACCTTC,TRBD1,many,TRBJ1-2,15,TRBV10-3
CASSQEGDTEAFF,TGTGCCAGCAGCCAAGAGGGGGACACTGAAGCTTTCTTT,-,many,TRBJ1-1,13,TRBV7-9
CASSYIPTTNTGELFF,TGTGCCAGCAGTTACATACCGACGACTAACACCGGGGAGCTGTTTTTT,-,-,TRBJ2-2,16,TRBV6-2/TRBV6-3
CASSQDSSGGSYEQYF,TGTGCCAGCAGCCAAGACAGTAGCGGGGGTTCCTACGAGCAGTACTTC,TRBD2,many,TRBJ2-7,16,TRBV3-1
CASSAQGQGIGNTIYF,TGTGCCAGCAGCGCCCAGGGACAGGGGATTGGAAACACCATATATTTT,TRBD1,many,TRBJ1-3,16,TRBV9
CAWSPGGVGYGYTF,TGTGCCTGGAGTCCCGGGGGGGTTGGCTATGGCTACACCTTC,-,once,TRBJ1-2,14,TRBV30
CASSALAGGRAKNIQYF,TGTGCCAGCAGCGCGCTAGCGGGGGGCCGGGCCAAAAACATTCAGTACTTC,TRBD2,many,TRBJ2-4,17,TRBV5-6
CASSAARGSYNERFF,TGTGCCAGCAGCGCCGCCCGGGGGAGTTATAATGAGCGGTTCTTC,-,-,TRBJ2-1,15,TRBV7-3
CASSPGHYSSDEQYF,TGTGCCAGCAGCCCTGGTCACTATAGCTCTGATGAGCAGTACTTC,-,few,TRBJ2-5,15,TRBV3-1
CASGQSTGAGGELFF,TGTGCTAGTGGCCAGTCGACAGGGGCGGGCGGGGAGCTGTTTTTT,TRBD1,few,TRBJ2-2,15,TRBV12-5
CASRRGGPGNEQFF,TGTGCCAGCAGGCGCGGGGGTCCCGGCAATGAGCAGTTCTTC,TRBD2,-,TRBJ2-1,14,TRBV14
CASSLRGGKPLYSNQPQHF,TGTGCCAGCAGCTTAAGAGGGGGTAAACCATTGTATAGCAATCAGCCCCAGCATTTT,-,many,TRBJ1-5,19,TRBV7-3
CASSFPLDLNNEQFF,TGTGCCAGCAGCTTTCCCCTCGACTTGAACAATGAGCAGTTCTTC,-,many,TRBJ2-1,15,TRBV11-1
CASSRPTGGYTEAFF,TGTGCCAGCAGCCGACCGACAGGGGGCTACACTGAAGCTTTCTTT,TRBD1,few,TRBJ1-1,15,TRBV3-1
CASSYGGQIYEQYF,TGTGCCAGCAGTTACGGGGGACAGATTTACGAGCAGTACTTC,TRBD1,many,TRBJ2-7,14,TRBV6-5
CASSVRPTSGGADTQYF,TGTGCCAGCAGCGTAAGACCGACTAGCGGGGGGGCAGATACGCAGTATTTT,TRBD2,many,TRBJ2-3,17,TRBV9
CASSPGAMNTEAFF,TGTGCCAGCAGCCCCGGGGCAATGAACACTGAAGCTTTCTTT,-,-,TRBJ1-1,14,TRBV7-9
CASSLGGAANYGYTF,TGTGCCAGCAGCTTAGGGGGGGCGGCTAACTATGGCTACACCTTC,-,many,TRBJ1-2,15,TRBV7-2
CASRYRGATNEKLFF,TGTGCCAGCAGGTACCGTGGAGCAACTAATGAAAAACTGTTTTTT,-,-,TRBJ1-4,15,TRBV3-1
CASSRQGGEKLFF,TGTGCCAGCAGTAGACAGGGCGGGGAAAAACTGTTTTTT,TRBD1,-,TRBJ1-4,13,TRBV12-3/TRBV12-4
CASTGASGAWEQFF,TGTGCCAGCACCGGGGCTAGCGGGGCATGGGAGCAGTTCTTC,TRBD2,many,TRBJ2-1,14,TRBV5-6
CAWSVRGTGGRCTF,TGTGCCTGGAGTGTACGAGGGACAGGGGGACGGTGCACCTTC,TRBD1,many,TRBJ1-2,14,TRBV30
CASSLGDRGGGYTF,TGCGCCAGCAGCTTGGGGGACAGGGGAGGAGGCTACACCTTC,TRBD1,few,TRBJ1-2,14,TRBV5-1
CASSSPRQGGGNTPQHF,TGTGCCAGCAGTTCTCCCCGACAGGGGGGCGGGAATACGCCCCAGCATTTT,TRBD1,once,TRBJ1-5,17,TRBV28
CASSLLGAGANEQFF,TGTGCCAGCAGTTTACTAGGGGCGGGGGCGAATGAGCAGTTCTTC,-,many,TRBJ2-1,15,TRBV12-3/TRBV12-4
CASSAGTGTSAKNIQYF,TGTGCCAGCAGCGCCGGGACAGGGACATCGGCCAAAAACATTCAGTACTTC,TRBD1,few,TRBJ2-4,17,TRBV6-1